Listed below are T cell receptor beta chains from one sample, sequenced in a study of technical replicates of blood from several donors. Clones were sequenced by immunoSEQ multiplex PCR, and TCRdb holds only the in-frame ones, with some missing. Among over 75,000 clones, 97% were seen once, and the ten largest hold approximately 0.18%. Source material: T cells isolated from PBMCs. These receptors originate from a human donor in good health. CDR3s include the opening cysteine and the closing phenylalanine or tryptophan. A D gene is named only where the DNA matches it firmly. The size entry is marked missing in some rows and otherwise reads once, few, many or a size class.

D gene | clone size | J gene | V gene | CDR3 DNA | CDR3 protein
- | once | TRBJ2-7 | TRBV18 | TGTGCCAGCTCACCTAACGAAATATCGGGCTACGAGCAGTACTTC | CASSPNEISGYEQYF
- | - | TRBJ2-5 | TRBV28 | TGTGCCAGCCTCGGGGGTCCAGAGACCCAGTACTTC | CASLGGPETQYF
TRBD1 | - | TRBJ2-7 | TRBV5-6 | TGTGCCAGCAGCAGGGACAGGGGCTACGAGCAGTACTTC | CASSRDRGYEQYF
- | - | TRBJ2-7 | TRBV28 | TGTGCCAGCACCCCACCGGGGTTCAGGTACGAGCAGTACTTC | CASTPPGFRYEQYF
TRBD2 | - | TRBJ2-1 | TRBV7-8 | TGTGCCAGCAGCCACGCGGGGGGCTCCTACAATGAGCAGTTCTTC | CASSHAGGSYNEQFF
- | once | TRBJ2-3 | TRBV5-5 | TGTGCCAGCAGCCTAAGGACATTCACGAGCACAGATACGCAGTATTTT | CASSLRTFTSTDTQYF
- | - | TRBJ1-5 | TRBV28 | TGTGCCAGCAGCCGCGACCGGGAAGATCAGCCCCAGCATTTT | CASSRDREDQPQHF
- | once | TRBJ1-3 | TRBV28 | TGTGCCAGCAGGCCAGTCTCTGGAAACACCATATATTTT | CASRPVSGNTIYF
- | - | TRBJ1-5 | TRBV5-6 | TGTGCCAGCAGCGTACAGGGTATCAATCAGCCCCAGCATTTT | CASSVQGINQPQHF
TRBD2 | - | TRBJ2-7 | TRBV5-1 | TGCGCCAGCAGACCGGTGCTAGCGGGGGACACCTACGAGCAGTACTTC | CASRPVLAGDTYEQYF
- | - | TRBJ1-1 | TRBV5-1 | TGCGCCAGCAGCTTGAGCAACCAGGGAGGGAATGAAGCTTTCTTT | CASSLSNQGGNEAFF
- | - | TRBJ2-5 | TRBV5-4 | TGTGCCAGCAGCGCCACAGGGTCTCAAGAGACCCAGTACTTC | CASSATGSQETQYF
TRBD2 | - | TRBJ2-2 | TRBV7-9 | TGTGCCAGCAGCACGCAACTAGCGGATAACACCGGGGAGCTGTTTTTT | CASSTQLADNTGELFF
- | - | TRBJ2-3 | TRBV7-9 | TGTGCCAGCAGCTTAGGAGGGCCACAAGATACGCAGTATTTT | CASSLGGPQDTQYF
- | once | TRBJ1-2 | TRBV7-8 | TGTGCCAGCAGCGACAAGAACTATGGCTACACCTTC | CASSDKNYGYTF
- | - | TRBJ1-2 | TRBV27 | TGTGCCAGCAGCACTTGGGAGTCTAACTATGGCTACACCTTC | CASSTWESNYGYTF
- | once | TRBJ1-3 | TRBV29-1 | TGCAGCGTTGAAGGGAGACTCTCTGGAAACACCATATATTTT | CSVEGRLSGNTIYF
- | - | TRBJ1-5 | TRBV7-3 | TGTGCCAGGCCTTCGGGACATTATCAGCCCCAGCATTTT | CARPSGHYQPQHF
- | - | TRBJ1-2 | TRBV29-1 | TGCAGCGTTGAAGATCCGGCCGGGGAACACTATGGCTACACCTTC | CSVEDPAGEHYGYTF
TRBD2 | - | TRBJ2-5 | TRBV29-1 | TGCAGCGTTGAAGGTGGGGGGGGACAAGAGACCCAGTACTTC | CSVEGGGGQETQYF
TRBD1 | - | TRBJ2-7 | TRBV5-1 | TGCGCCAGCAGCTTGGTGCGGACAGGGGGCACCTACGAGCAGTACTTC | CASSLVRTGGTYEQYF
- | - | TRBJ1-2 | TRBV27 | TGTGCCAGCAGCCTGAGTAGGGGGAATGGCTACACCTTC | CASSLSRGNGYTF
TRBD1 | - | TRBJ2-7 | TRBV29-1 | TGCACCCCCAGGACAGGGGGAGGATCCGAGCAGTACTTC | CTPRTGGGSEQYF
TRBD1 | - | TRBJ1-1 | TRBV25-1 | TGTGCCAGCCAAGACAGGGTAAACACTGAAGCTTTCTTT | CASQDRVNTEAFF
TRBD1 | - | TRBJ2-7 | TRBV4-1 | TGCGCCAGCAGCCAATTTCGGGGGACAGGGGAAGGGGAGGGGTACTTC | CASSQFRGTGEGEGYF
- | - | TRBJ2-1 | TRBV5-6 | TGTGCCAGCAGCTTGGGGGGGACTCCGTACAATGAGCAGTTCTTC | CASSLGGTPYNEQFF
- | - | TRBJ2-3 | TRBV5-1 | TGCGCCAGCAGCTTGGAATCTGGCACAGATACGCAGTATTTT | CASSLESGTDTQYF
TRBD2 | - | TRBJ2-7 | TRBV4-1 | TGCGCCAGCAGCCAAGAGGGTAGCGGGGAGCAGTACTTC | CASSQEGSGEQYF
TRBD1 | - | TRBJ1-1 | TRBV19 | TGTGCCAGTAGCGGGAAGACAGGGGCCGGTTACACTGAAGCTTTCTTT | CASSGKTGAGYTEAFF
TRBD2 | - | TRBJ2-1 | TRBV10-3 | TGTGCCATCGGACTAGCGGGAGGTGGACGGTCCTACAATGAGCAGTTCTTC | CAIGLAGGGRSYNEQFF
- | once | TRBJ2-7 | TRBV29-1 | TGCAGCGTTGGGGGGGGGACAGGAGCCTACGAGCAGTACTTC | CSVGGGTGAYEQYF
TRBD2 | - | TRBJ2-2 | TRBV30 | TGTGCCTGGAGTGTTGGGAGCGGGGGGGCCTTTACCGGGGAGCTGTTTTTT | CAWSVGSGGAFTGELFF
TRBD2 | - | TRBJ2-1 | TRBV5-4 | TGTGCCAGCAGCCAACGACTAGCGGGAGTTCTAGTTTCCGATGAGCAGTTCTTC | CASSQRLAGVLVSDEQFF
- | - | TRBJ2-5 | TRBV28 | TGTGCCAGCAGTTACCGGGAGACCCAGTACTTC | CASSYRETQYF
- | - | TRBJ2-3 | TRBV5-4 | TGTGCCAGCAGCTTTAAGGGGGGGACAGATACGCAGTATTTT | CASSFKGGTDTQYF
- | - | TRBJ1-5 | TRBV4-1 | TGCGCCAGCAGCCACCCAGGGGAACAGCCCCAGCATTTT | CASSHPGEQPQHF
TRBD2 | - | TRBJ2-5 | TRBV7-6 | TGTGCCAGCAGCGCGGGGGGGCACGAGACCCAGTACTTC | CASSAGGHETQYF
TRBD2 | once | TRBJ2-1 | TRBV5-1 | TGCGCCAGCAGCTTGGAGGTAGCGGGGGACAGCTCCTACAATGAGCAGTTCTTC | CASSLEVAGDSSYNEQFF
- | - | TRBJ2-1 | TRBV13 | TGTGCCAGCAGCTTTGACAACACCTACAATGAGCAGTTCTTC | CASSFDNTYNEQFF
- | once | TRBJ1-1 | TRBV7-9 | TGTGCCAGCAGCTTGACTCCAGACAGCGTGGAAGCTTTCTTT | CASSLTPDSVEAFF
- | few | TRBJ1-4 | TRBV27 | TGTGCCAGCAGCACCCGGGGTGAAAAACTGTTTTTT | CASSTRGEKLFF
TRBD1 | - | TRBJ2-1 | TRBV7-3 | TGTGCCAGCAGTTTGGGACAGGGAGTTACAACTGAGCAGTTCTTC | CASSLGQGVTTEQFF
- | - | TRBJ2-6 | TRBV15 | TGTGCCACCAGCAGAGATCCTTCCTCTGGGGCCAACGTCCTGACTTTC | CATSRDPSSGANVLTF
- | - | TRBJ2-5 | TRBV10-3 | TGTGCCATCAGTGAAAGGGGCAGCCCAGCACTTCAAGAGACCCAGTACTTC | CAISERGSPALQETQYF
- | - | TRBJ2-1 | TRBV2 | TGTGCCAGCAACCAGGACTCGTACAATGAGCAGTTCTTC | CASNQDSYNEQFF
TRBD1 | - | TRBJ2-7 | TRBV29-1 | TGCAGCGCCACCAATCCGGACAGGGGGTTTAACGAGCAGTACTTC | CSATNPDRGFNEQYF
- | - | TRBJ2-2 | TRBV29-1 | TGCAGCGTTGACAGGGGATCGAACACCGGGGAGCTGTTTTTT | CSVDRGSNTGELFF
TRBD2 | - | TRBJ2-7 | TRBV19 | TGTGCCAGTAGTATCAGGACTAGCGACTCCTACGAGCAGTACTTC | CASSIRTSDSYEQYF
- | - | TRBJ2-1 | TRBV6-5 | TGTGCCAGCAGTTTTAACAGGGTTCGCAATGAGCAGTTCTTC | CASSFNRVRNEQFF
TRBD2 | - | TRBJ2-5 | TRBV4-1 | TGCGCCAGCAGCCAAGATCCTCAGGGGCTAGCGGGGGGGGGTCGGGAGACCCAGTACTTC | CASSQDPQGLAGGGRETQYF
TRBD2 | - | TRBJ2-1 | TRBV6-1 | TGTGCCAGCAAAGGTAGGCTAGCGGCCTACAATGAGCAGTTCTTC | CASKGRLAAYNEQFF
TRBD1 | - | TRBJ2-3 | TRBV28 | TGTGCCAGCAGCAACAGGGGTTATACGCAGTATTTT | CASSNRGYTQYF
TRBD2 | - | TRBJ2-2 | TRBV9 | TGTGCCAGCAGGACTAGCGGGAACACCGGGGAGCTGTTTTTT | CASRTSGNTGELFF
- | - | TRBJ1-1 | TRBV28 | TGTGCCAGCAGTTTGCCAGGACTTTTGAACACTGAAGCTTTCTTT | CASSLPGLLNTEAFF
TRBD1 | - | TRBJ1-1 | TRBV18 | TGTGCCAGCTCACCCGGACAGGGGGGCCCTGAAGCTTTCTTT | CASSPGQGGPEAFF
- | once | TRBJ2-7 | TRBV2 | TGTGCCAGCAGTGAAAGGGCCCCCTCGACAGAGTCCTACGAGCAGTACTTC | CASSERAPSTESYEQYF
- | - | TRBJ2-7 | TRBV6-1 | TGTGCCAGCAGTGAAACGATAGGGGGAGACTACGAGCAGTACTTC | CASSETIGGDYEQYF
TRBD1 | - | TRBJ2-7 | TRBV29-1 | TGCAGCGTTCACCCGCTGCCTTCCGGGACAGGGGGTTGGGAGCAGTACTTC | CSVHPLPSGTGGWEQYF
- | - | TRBJ2-1 | TRBV5-6 | TGTGCCAGCAGCTTGGCCAGGACGGGGGTCCATGAGCAGTTCTTC | CASSLARTGVHEQFF